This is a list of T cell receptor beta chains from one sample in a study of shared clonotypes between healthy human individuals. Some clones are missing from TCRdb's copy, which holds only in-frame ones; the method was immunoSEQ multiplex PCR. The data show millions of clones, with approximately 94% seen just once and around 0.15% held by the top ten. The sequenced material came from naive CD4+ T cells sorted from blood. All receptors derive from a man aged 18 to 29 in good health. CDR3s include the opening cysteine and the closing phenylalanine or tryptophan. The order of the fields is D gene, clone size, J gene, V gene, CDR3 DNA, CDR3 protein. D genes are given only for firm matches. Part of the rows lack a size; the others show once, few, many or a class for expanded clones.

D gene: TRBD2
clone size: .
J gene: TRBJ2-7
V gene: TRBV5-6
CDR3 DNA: TGTGCCAGCAGCTTGGCTAGCGGATCCTACGAGCAGTACTTC
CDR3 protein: CASSLASGSYEQYF

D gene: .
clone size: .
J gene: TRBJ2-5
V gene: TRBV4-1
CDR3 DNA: TGCGCCAGCAGCCAATGGGGTACCGAGACCCAGTACTTC
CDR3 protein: CASSQWGTETQYF

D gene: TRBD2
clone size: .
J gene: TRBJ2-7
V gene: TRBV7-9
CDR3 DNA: TGTGCCAGCAGCTTAGGGGGCCGGGGGGCCTACGAGCAGTACTTC
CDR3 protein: CASSLGGRGAYEQYF

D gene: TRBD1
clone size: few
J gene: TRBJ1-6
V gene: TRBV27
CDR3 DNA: TGTGCCAGCAGTTGGGACAGCAATAATTCACCCCTCCACTTT
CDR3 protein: CASSWDSNNSPLHF

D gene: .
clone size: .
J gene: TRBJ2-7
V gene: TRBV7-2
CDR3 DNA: TGTGCCAGCAGCTTAGAATCTTTGAACTACGAGCAGTACTTC
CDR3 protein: CASSLESLNYEQYF

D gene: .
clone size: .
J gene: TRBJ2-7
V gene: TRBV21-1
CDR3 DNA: TGTGCCAGCCCCGGGGGGGTCCCCTACGAGCAGTACTTC
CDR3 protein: CASPGGVPYEQYF

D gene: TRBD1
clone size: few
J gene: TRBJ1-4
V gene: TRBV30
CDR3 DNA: TGTGCCTGGACCGCAGGGGGCGATGAAAAACTGTTTTTT
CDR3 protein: CAWTAGGDEKLFF

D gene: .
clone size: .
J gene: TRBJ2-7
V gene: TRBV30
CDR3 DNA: TGTGCCTGGAGTGTAGGCGGGACCTCCTACGAGCAGTACTTC
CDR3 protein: CAWSVGGTSYEQYF

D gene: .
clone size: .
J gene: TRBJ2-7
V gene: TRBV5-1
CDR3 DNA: TGCGCCAGCAGCTTGGAATCGGGACCTTTCGAGCAGTACTTC
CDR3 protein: CASSLESGPFEQYF

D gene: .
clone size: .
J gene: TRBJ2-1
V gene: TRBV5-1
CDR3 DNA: TGCGCCAGCATCCCGCAGGAGGGGGGCTACAATGAGCAGTTCTTC
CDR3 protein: CASIPQEGGYNEQFF

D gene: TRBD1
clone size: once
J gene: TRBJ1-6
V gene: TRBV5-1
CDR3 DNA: TGCGCCAGCAGCTTGGCCGGTGGGACAGGGGTCAGTTCACCCCTCCACTTT
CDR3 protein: CASSLAGGTGVSSPLHF

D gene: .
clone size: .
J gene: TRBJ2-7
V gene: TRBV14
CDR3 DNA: TGTGCCAGCAGCCAAGATAGCAGGAAAACCTACGAGCAGTACTTC
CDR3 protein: CASSQDSRKTYEQYF

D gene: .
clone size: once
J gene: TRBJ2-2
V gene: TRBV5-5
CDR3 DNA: TGTGCCAGCAGCTTGGACACTTACACCGGGGAGCTGTTTTTT
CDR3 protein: CASSLDTYTGELFF

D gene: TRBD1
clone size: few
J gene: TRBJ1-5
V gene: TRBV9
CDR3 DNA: TGTGCCAGCAGCCCCGACAGGGGAGATCAGCCCCAGCATTTT
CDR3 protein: CASSPDRGDQPQHF

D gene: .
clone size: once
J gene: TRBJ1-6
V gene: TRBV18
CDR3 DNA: TGTGCCAGCTCACAACAACATGAGGCCTATAATTCACCCCTCCACTTT
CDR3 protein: CASSQQHEAYNSPLHF

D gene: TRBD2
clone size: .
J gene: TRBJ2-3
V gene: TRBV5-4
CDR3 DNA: TGTGCCAGCAGCCCTCTAGCGGGAACAGATACGCAGTATTTT
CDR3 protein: CASSPLAGTDTQYF

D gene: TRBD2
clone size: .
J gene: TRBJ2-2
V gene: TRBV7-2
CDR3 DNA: TGTGCCAGCAGCCCCGGACTAGCGGTGAACACCGGGGAGCTGTTTTTT
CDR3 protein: CASSPGLAVNTGELFF